This TCR beta chain was sequenced for a study of blood T cell repertoires in COVID-19. About the study: Nucleic acid was either cDNA or gDNA, and it came from T cells, B-cell-depleted T cells, or PBMCs.

Patients in Seattle were enrolled during active infection, then followed longitudinally. This CDR3 contains 13 residues. V lost 5 bases, J lost 5 bases, and 6 bases stayed unmatched. Per the germline V gene, CDR1 is SGHRS and CDR2 is YFSETQ. Original methodology: Scientists estimated how many nucleated cells there were by amplifying reference gene primers. Some clones are missing from TCRdb's copy, which holds only in-frame ones; the method was immunoSEQ multiplex PCR. V, J and clone size reflect that table, while D and trimming were determined from the DNA. This repertoire shows about 270,000 clones, roughly nine tenths found once; its top ten account for over 9.5%.

The chain uses TRBV5-1 and TRBJ2-5, with TRBD2 matching 7 bases. The sequencing input was peripheral blood. The receptor was derived from a woman in her 30s with COVID-19, enrolled during active disease. CDR3 region: CASRPGLDETQYF. The CDR3 bases are TGCGCCAGCAGACCAGGACTAGACGAGACCCAGTACTTC.